The TCR beta chain described here comes from a study of cytomegalovirus exposure and HLA in healthy donors. Findings and limits, study-wide: Sequencing likely generated an artifact that appeared as a cluster of highly shared sequence variants. Productive status was seen about 90% or about 30% of the time for most TCR beta V segments in an earlier analysis.

Germline V gives CDR1 SNHLY, CDR2 FYNNEI. V dropped 7 bases and J dropped 7; count of bases not matched to a gene: 7. This CDR3 has 14 amino acids. The PCR employed 60 Vbeta primers together with 13 Jbeta primers. The protocol was immunoSEQ multiplex PCR, while the TCRdb copy is restricted to in-frame clones and leaves out a portion. The top ten clones hold less than 15% of a sample with some 190,000 clones, around three quarters of them seen once. Worth noting for this clone: Its antigen is unidentified.

V usage is TRBV2 and J usage is TRBJ2-2, with 9 bases aligning to TRBD1. This clonotype was obtained from a woman aged 25 to 39 in good health and CMV-seropositive. The source material was PBMCs. CDR3 coding DNA: TGTGCCAGCATAGGGGGACAGGGAATCGGGGAGCTGTTTTTT. Translation: CASIGGQGIGELFF.